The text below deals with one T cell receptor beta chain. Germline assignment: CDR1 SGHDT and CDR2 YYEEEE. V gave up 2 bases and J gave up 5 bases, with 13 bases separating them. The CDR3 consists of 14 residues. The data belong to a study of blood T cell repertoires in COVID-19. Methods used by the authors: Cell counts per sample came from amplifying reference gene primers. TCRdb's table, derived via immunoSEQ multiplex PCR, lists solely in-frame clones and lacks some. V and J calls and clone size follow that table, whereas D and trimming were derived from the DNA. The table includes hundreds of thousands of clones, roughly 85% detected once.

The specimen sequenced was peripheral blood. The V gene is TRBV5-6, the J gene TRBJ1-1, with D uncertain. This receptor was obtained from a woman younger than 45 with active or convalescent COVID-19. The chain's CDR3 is CASSFKSYWTEAFF. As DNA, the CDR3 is TGTGCCAGCAGCTTTAAGTCGTACTGGACTGAAGCTTTCTTT.